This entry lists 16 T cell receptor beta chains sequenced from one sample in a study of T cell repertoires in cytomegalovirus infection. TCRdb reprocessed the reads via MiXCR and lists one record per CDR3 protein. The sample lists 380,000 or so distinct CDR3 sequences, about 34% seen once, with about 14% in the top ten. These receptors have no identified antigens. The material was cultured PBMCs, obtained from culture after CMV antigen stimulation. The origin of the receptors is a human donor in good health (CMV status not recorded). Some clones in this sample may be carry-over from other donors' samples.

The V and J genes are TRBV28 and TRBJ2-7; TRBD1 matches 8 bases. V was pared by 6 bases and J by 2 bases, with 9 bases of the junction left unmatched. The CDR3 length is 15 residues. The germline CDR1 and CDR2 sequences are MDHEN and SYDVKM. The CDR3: CASRATGQGTYEQYF. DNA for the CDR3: TGTGCCAGCAGAGCCACAGGACAGGGAACCTACGAGCAGTACTTC.

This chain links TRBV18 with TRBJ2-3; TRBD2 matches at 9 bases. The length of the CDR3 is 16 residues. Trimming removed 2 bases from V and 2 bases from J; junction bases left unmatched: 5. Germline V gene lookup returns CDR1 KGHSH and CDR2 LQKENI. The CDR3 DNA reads TGTGCCAGCTCACCAATTAGCGGGAGCCTCACAGATACGCAGTATTTT. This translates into CASSPISGSLTDTQYF.

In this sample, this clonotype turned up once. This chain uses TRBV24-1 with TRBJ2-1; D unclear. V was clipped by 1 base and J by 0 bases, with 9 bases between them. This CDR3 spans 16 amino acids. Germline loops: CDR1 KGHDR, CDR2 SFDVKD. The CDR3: CATSDFPQSSYNEQFF. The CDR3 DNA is TGTGCCACCAGTGATTTCCCCCAGAGCTCCTACAATGAGCAGTTCTTC.

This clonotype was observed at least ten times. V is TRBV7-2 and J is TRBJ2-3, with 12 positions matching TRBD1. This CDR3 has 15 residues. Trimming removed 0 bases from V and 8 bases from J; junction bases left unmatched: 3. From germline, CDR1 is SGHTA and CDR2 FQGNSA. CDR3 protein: CASSLAGTGGGTQYF. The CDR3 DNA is TGTGCCAGCAGCTTAGCCGGGACAGGGGGCGGTACGCAGTATTTT.

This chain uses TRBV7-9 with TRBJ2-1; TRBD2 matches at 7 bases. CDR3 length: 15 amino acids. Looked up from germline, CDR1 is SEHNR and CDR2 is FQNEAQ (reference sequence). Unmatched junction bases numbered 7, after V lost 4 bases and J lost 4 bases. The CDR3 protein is CASSYGGGPYNEQFF. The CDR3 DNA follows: TGTGCCAGCAGCTACGGGGGAGGGCCGTACAATGAGCAGTTCTTC.

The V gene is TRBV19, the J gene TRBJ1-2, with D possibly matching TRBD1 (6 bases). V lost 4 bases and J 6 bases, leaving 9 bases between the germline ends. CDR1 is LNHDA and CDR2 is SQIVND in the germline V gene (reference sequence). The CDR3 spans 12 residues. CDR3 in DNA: TGTGCCAGTAGTAGGGGGCGGGATGGCTACACCTTC. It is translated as CASSRGRDGYTF. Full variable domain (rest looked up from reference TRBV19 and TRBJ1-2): DGGITQSPKYLFRKEGQNVTLSCEQNLNHDAMYWYRQDPGQGLRLIYYSQIVNDFQKGDIAEGYSVSREKKESFPLTVTSAQKNPTAFYLCASSRGRDGYTFGSGTRLTVV.

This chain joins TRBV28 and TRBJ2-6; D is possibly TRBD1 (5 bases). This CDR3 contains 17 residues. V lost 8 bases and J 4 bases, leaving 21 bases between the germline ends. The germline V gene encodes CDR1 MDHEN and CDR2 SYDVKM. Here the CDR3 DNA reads TGTGCCAGCTCCCCTAGGGGTAGGGGTATGGGGGCCAACGTCCTGACTTTC. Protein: CASSPRGRGMGANVLTF.

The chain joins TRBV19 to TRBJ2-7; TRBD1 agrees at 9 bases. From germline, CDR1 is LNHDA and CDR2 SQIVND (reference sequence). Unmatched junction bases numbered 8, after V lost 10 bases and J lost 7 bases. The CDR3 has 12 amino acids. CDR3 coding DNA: TGTGCCACTAAGGGGACAGGGCGGGAGCAGTACGTC. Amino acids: CATKGTGREQYV.

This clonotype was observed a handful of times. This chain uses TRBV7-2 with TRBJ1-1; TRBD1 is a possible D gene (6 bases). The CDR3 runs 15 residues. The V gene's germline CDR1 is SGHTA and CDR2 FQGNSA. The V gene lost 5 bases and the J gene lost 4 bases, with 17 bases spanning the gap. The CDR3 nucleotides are TGTGCCAGCAGCCACCGGGGGGGGGCAGGCACTGAAGCTTTCTTT. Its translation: CASSHRGGAGTEAFF.

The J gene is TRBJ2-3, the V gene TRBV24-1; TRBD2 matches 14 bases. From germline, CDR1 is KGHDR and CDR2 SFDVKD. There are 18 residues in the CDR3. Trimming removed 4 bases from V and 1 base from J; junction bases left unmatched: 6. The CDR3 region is CATSETGTSGRRTDTQYF. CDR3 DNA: TGTGCCACCAGTGAGACCGGGACTAGCGGGAGACGCACAGATACGCAGTATTTT.

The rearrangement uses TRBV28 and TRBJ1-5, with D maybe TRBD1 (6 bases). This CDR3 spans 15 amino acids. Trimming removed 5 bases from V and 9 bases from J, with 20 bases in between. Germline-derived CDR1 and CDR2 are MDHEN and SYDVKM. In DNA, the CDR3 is TGTGCCAGCAGTCAAGGGGGGGAGGCTGTTCGGCCCCAGCATTTT. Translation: CASSQGGEAVRPQHF.

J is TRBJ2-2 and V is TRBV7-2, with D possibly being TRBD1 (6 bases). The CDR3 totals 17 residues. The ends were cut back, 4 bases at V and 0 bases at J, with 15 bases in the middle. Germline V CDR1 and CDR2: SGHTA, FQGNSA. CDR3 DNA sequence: TGTGCCAGCAGCTCACCTGACAGGCACGCGAACACCGGGGAGCTGTTTTTT. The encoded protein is CASSSPDRHANTGELFF.

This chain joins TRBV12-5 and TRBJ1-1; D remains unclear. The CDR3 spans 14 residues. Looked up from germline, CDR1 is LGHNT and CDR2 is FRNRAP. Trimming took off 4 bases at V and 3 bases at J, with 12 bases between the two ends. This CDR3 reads CASGSNPGYTEAFF. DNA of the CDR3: TGTGCTAGTGGTTCGAACCCAGGTTACACTGAAGCTTTCTTT.

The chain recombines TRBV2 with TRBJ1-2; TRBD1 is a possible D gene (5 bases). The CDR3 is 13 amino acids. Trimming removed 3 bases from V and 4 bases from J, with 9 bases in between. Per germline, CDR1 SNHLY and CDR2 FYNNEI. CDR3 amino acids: CASSEGRSYGYTF. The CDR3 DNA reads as TGTGCCAGCAGTGAGGGACGGAGCTATGGCTACACCTTC.

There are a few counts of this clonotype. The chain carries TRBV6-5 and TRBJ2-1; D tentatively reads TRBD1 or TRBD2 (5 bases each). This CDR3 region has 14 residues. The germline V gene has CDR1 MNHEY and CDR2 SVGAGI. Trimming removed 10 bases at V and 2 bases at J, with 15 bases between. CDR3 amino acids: CATQLEQAYNEQFF. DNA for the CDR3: TGTGCCACCCAACTAGAACAGGCCTACAATGAGCAGTTCTTC.

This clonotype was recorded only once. In DNA form, the CDR3 reads TGCGCCAGCAGCCAAGGTCTAGCGCGAACAACCCAAGAGACCCAGTACTTC. Residues: CASSQGLARTTQETQYF. V is TRBV4-1 and J is TRBJ2-5, with D possibly TRBD2 on 6 matching bases. Germline CDR1 reads MGHRA; CDR2 reads YSYEKL. The CDR3 extends over 17 amino acids. V gave up 1 base and J gave up 1 base, with 16 bases separating them.